These 17 T cell receptor beta chains originate from one sample sequenced in a study of blood T cell repertoires in COVID-19. Profiling relied on immunoSEQ multiplex PCR, and the TCRdb table lists in-frame clones only, not all of them. Of 250,000 to 300,000 clones in the sample, roughly 90% were seen once. Source material: peripheral blood. The receptors here all came from a woman aged 60-75 years with COVID-19, enrolled during active disease.

The chain is built from TRBV7-9 and TRBJ2-2, with D maybe TRBD2 (5 bases). The CDR3 extends over 16 amino acids. In germline, CDR1 is SEHNR, CDR2 FQNEAQ (reference sequence). Trimming left V 1 base short and J 6 bases short, with 15 bases between. For the CDR3, the DNA is TGTGCCAGCAGCTTAGGTGGGTGTCGGGGTTCCGGGGAGCTGTTTTTT. Encoded protein: CASSLGGCRGSGELFF.

V is TRBV2 and J is TRBJ1-6, with 9 bases fitting TRBD1. The CDR3 sequence is 14 residues long. CDR1 and CDR2 from the germline V gene are SNHLY and FYNNEI. J lost 9 bases, V lost 6 bases, and 6 bases had no gene match. The CDR3 reads CASRQGAGGSPLHF. In DNA form, the CDR3 reads TGTGCCAGCAGACAGGGGGCCGGGGGTTCACCCCTCCACTTT.

The chain uses TRBV6-2 or TRBV6-3 and TRBJ1-5; D not certain. This CDR3 contains 14 residues. Looked up from germline, CDR1 is MNHEY and CDR2 is SVGEGT. V lost 5 bases and J 5 bases, leaving 13 bases between the germline ends. CDR3: CASSPEGGHQPQHF. The CDR3, as DNA: TGTGCCAGCAGTCCAGAGGGAGGTCATCAGCCCCAGCATTTT.

The rearrangement joins TRBV30 to TRBJ2-2; 9 bases map to TRBD1. V lost 0 bases and J lost 4; bases outside the gene matches: 3. The germline CDR1 and CDR2 sequences are GTSNPN and SVGIG (reference sequence). The CDR3 totals 15 residues. In DNA, the CDR3 is TGTGCCTGGAGTGTTGGACAGGGGCGCACCGGGGAGCTGTTTTTT. This translates into CAWSVGQGRTGELFF.

The DNA for the CDR3 is TGTGCCAGCAGCTTGGGTCCGGCAGGGGGTGGTGGCTACACCTTC. It codes for CASSLGPAGGGGYTF. The V gene is TRBV5-6, the J gene TRBJ1-2; 7 bases agree with TRBD1. Unmatched junction bases numbered 9, after V lost 0 bases and J lost 7 bases. Germline-derived CDR1 and CDR2 are SGHDT and YYEEEE. There are 15 residues in the CDR3.

The chain joins TRBV4-2 to TRBJ2-7, with D possibly being TRBD1 (5 bases). CDR3 length: 15 residues. Germline CDR1 is LGHNA and CDR2 is YNFKEQ. V lost 0 bases and J 3 bases, leaving 12 bases between the germline ends. The CDR3 nucleotides are TGTGCCAGCAGCCAAGATCTCCGGACAAACTACGAGCAGTACTTC. Translation gives CASSQDLRTNYEQYF.

This clone was picked up a small number of times. The chain carries TRBV7-2 and TRBJ1-1; D may be TRBD1 (5 bases). The length of the CDR3 is 16 residues. CDR1 is SGHTA, CDR2 FQGNSA, per germline. Between the trimmed V and J ends, which lost 5 bases and 0 bases, there was a span of 16 bases. The CDR3 region is CASSHPRWGVNTEAFF. The CDR3 bases are TGTGCCAGCAGCCATCCCCGATGGGGGGTGAACACTGAAGCTTTCTTT. Using reference TRBV7-2 and TRBJ1-1 for the parts outside the CDR3, the full variable domain is GAGVSQSPSNKVTEKGKDVELRCDPISGHTALYWYRQSLGQGLEFLIYFQGNSAPDKSGLPSDRFSAERTGGSVSTLTIQRTQQEDSAVYLCASSHPRWGVNTEAFFGQGTRLTVV.

The V and J genes are TRBV6-6 and TRBJ1-4; D gene unclear. In germline, CDR1 is MNHNY, CDR2 SVGAGI (reference sequence). Trimming removed 4 bases from V and 4 bases from J, with 7 bases in between. The CDR3 contains 13 residues. The CDR3 here is CASSSDLNEKLFF. In nucleotides, the CDR3 is TGTGCCAGCAGTTCAGATCTTAATGAAAAACTGTTTTTT.

The gene calls are TRBV5-6 and TRBJ1-1; D perhaps matches TRBD1 (6 bases). V lost 3 bases, J lost 9 bases, and 15 bases lay in between. The CDR3 is 13 amino acids. Germline-derived CDR1 and CDR2 are SGHDT and YYEEEE. The CDR3: CASSWDRGQKAFF. The CDR3 DNA reads as TGTGCCAGCAGCTGGGACCGGGGACAAAAAGCTTTCTTT.

V gene TRBV7-3 combines with J gene TRBJ1-1; D unresolved. Germline values: CDR1 SGHTA, CDR2 FQGTGA. The CDR3 spans 13 residues. V dropped 5 bases and J dropped 5 bases, with 12 bases sitting between them. The CDR3 region has the DNA TGTGCCAGCAGCCTAGACGTTGGGACTGAAGCTTTCTTT. The encoded protein is CASSLDVGTEAFF.

The CDR3 loop is CASSESGDYEQYF. DNA of the CDR3: TGTGCCAGCAGTGAATCGGGGGACTACGAGCAGTACTTC. V is TRBV2 and J is TRBJ2-7, with D possibly TRBD2 on 6 matching bases. This CDR3 region has 13 residues. Germline CDR1 and CDR2: SNHLY and FYNNEI. V lost 2 bases to trimming and J lost 3 bases, with 8 bases between them.

In its sample, this clone was seen once. The V and J genes are TRBV27 and TRBJ1-1; D might be TRBD1 (5 bases). Germline values: CDR1 MNHEY, CDR2 SMNVEV (reference sequence). The length of the CDR3 is 12 residues. V lost 3 bases to trimming and J lost 7 bases, with 9 bases between them. Here the CDR3 reads CASSFVRVEAFF. The CDR3 DNA sequence: TGTGCCAGCAGTTTCGTCAGGGTTGAAGCTTTCTTT.

The genes are TRBV5-4 and TRBJ1-5; D is perhaps TRBD1 (6 bases). Trimming pared 0 bases from V and 7 bases from J, leaving 14 bases between. This CDR3 spans 15 amino acids. Germline CDR1 SGHNT, CDR2 YYREEE (reference sequence). The CDR3 bases are TGTGCCAGCAGCTTGGCCGGGGGAGGGGGGCAGCCCCAGCATTTT. Protein sequence: CASSLAGGGGQPQHF.

The chain employs TRBV5-8 and TRBJ1-5; 7 bases fit TRBD1. The CDR3 runs 11 residues. Losses at the gene ends were 3 bases for V and 11 bases for J; bases not matched to a gene: 2. CDR1 is SGHTS, CDR2 YDEGEE, per germline. CDR3 bases: TGTGCCAGCAGCTCGACAGGGACCCAGCATTTT. This gives the protein CASSSTGTQHF.

The count of this clone is one. The V gene is TRBV6-2 or TRBV6-3, the J gene TRBJ1-2; D possibly corresponds to TRBD1 (5 bases). The CDR3 contains 13 residues. Germline loops: CDR1 MNHEY, CDR2 SVGEGT. V dropped 3 bases and J dropped 1 base, with 6 bases sitting between them. The CDR3 DNA is TGTGCCAGCAGTTATGGACATAACTATGGCTACACCTTC. Translated, it gives CASSYGHNYGYTF.

The chain has TRBV6-2 or TRBV6-3 and TRBJ1-3, with a tentative D call TRBD1 (6 bases). This CDR3 comprises 15 residues. Trimming left V 6 bases short and J 0 bases short, with 12 bases between. Per germline, CDR1 MNHEY and CDR2 SVGEGT. The CDR3 spells CASSDDRSSGNTIYF. CDR3 coding DNA: TGTGCCAGCAGCGACGACAGGAGCTCTGGAAACACCATATATTTT.

The rearrangement joins TRBV7-2 to TRBJ2-1; 11 nucleotides agree with TRBD2. Germline V gene data show CDR1 as SGHTA and CDR2 as FQGNSA. J was trimmed by 3 bases and V by 5 bases; bases with no gene match: 6. The CDR3 has 16 amino acids. The CDR3 sequence: CASSKLAGEIYNEQFF. The CDR3 DNA reads as TGTGCCAGCAGCAAACTAGCGGGGGAGATCTACAATGAGCAGTTCTTC. Looking up the rest from reference TRBV7-2 and TRBJ2-1 gives the full variable domain: GAGVSQSPSNKVTEKGKDVELRCDPISGHTALYWYRQSLGQGLEFLIYFQGNSAPDKSGLPSDRFSAERTGGSVSTLTIQRTQQEDSAVYLCASSKLAGEIYNEQFFGPGTRLTVL.